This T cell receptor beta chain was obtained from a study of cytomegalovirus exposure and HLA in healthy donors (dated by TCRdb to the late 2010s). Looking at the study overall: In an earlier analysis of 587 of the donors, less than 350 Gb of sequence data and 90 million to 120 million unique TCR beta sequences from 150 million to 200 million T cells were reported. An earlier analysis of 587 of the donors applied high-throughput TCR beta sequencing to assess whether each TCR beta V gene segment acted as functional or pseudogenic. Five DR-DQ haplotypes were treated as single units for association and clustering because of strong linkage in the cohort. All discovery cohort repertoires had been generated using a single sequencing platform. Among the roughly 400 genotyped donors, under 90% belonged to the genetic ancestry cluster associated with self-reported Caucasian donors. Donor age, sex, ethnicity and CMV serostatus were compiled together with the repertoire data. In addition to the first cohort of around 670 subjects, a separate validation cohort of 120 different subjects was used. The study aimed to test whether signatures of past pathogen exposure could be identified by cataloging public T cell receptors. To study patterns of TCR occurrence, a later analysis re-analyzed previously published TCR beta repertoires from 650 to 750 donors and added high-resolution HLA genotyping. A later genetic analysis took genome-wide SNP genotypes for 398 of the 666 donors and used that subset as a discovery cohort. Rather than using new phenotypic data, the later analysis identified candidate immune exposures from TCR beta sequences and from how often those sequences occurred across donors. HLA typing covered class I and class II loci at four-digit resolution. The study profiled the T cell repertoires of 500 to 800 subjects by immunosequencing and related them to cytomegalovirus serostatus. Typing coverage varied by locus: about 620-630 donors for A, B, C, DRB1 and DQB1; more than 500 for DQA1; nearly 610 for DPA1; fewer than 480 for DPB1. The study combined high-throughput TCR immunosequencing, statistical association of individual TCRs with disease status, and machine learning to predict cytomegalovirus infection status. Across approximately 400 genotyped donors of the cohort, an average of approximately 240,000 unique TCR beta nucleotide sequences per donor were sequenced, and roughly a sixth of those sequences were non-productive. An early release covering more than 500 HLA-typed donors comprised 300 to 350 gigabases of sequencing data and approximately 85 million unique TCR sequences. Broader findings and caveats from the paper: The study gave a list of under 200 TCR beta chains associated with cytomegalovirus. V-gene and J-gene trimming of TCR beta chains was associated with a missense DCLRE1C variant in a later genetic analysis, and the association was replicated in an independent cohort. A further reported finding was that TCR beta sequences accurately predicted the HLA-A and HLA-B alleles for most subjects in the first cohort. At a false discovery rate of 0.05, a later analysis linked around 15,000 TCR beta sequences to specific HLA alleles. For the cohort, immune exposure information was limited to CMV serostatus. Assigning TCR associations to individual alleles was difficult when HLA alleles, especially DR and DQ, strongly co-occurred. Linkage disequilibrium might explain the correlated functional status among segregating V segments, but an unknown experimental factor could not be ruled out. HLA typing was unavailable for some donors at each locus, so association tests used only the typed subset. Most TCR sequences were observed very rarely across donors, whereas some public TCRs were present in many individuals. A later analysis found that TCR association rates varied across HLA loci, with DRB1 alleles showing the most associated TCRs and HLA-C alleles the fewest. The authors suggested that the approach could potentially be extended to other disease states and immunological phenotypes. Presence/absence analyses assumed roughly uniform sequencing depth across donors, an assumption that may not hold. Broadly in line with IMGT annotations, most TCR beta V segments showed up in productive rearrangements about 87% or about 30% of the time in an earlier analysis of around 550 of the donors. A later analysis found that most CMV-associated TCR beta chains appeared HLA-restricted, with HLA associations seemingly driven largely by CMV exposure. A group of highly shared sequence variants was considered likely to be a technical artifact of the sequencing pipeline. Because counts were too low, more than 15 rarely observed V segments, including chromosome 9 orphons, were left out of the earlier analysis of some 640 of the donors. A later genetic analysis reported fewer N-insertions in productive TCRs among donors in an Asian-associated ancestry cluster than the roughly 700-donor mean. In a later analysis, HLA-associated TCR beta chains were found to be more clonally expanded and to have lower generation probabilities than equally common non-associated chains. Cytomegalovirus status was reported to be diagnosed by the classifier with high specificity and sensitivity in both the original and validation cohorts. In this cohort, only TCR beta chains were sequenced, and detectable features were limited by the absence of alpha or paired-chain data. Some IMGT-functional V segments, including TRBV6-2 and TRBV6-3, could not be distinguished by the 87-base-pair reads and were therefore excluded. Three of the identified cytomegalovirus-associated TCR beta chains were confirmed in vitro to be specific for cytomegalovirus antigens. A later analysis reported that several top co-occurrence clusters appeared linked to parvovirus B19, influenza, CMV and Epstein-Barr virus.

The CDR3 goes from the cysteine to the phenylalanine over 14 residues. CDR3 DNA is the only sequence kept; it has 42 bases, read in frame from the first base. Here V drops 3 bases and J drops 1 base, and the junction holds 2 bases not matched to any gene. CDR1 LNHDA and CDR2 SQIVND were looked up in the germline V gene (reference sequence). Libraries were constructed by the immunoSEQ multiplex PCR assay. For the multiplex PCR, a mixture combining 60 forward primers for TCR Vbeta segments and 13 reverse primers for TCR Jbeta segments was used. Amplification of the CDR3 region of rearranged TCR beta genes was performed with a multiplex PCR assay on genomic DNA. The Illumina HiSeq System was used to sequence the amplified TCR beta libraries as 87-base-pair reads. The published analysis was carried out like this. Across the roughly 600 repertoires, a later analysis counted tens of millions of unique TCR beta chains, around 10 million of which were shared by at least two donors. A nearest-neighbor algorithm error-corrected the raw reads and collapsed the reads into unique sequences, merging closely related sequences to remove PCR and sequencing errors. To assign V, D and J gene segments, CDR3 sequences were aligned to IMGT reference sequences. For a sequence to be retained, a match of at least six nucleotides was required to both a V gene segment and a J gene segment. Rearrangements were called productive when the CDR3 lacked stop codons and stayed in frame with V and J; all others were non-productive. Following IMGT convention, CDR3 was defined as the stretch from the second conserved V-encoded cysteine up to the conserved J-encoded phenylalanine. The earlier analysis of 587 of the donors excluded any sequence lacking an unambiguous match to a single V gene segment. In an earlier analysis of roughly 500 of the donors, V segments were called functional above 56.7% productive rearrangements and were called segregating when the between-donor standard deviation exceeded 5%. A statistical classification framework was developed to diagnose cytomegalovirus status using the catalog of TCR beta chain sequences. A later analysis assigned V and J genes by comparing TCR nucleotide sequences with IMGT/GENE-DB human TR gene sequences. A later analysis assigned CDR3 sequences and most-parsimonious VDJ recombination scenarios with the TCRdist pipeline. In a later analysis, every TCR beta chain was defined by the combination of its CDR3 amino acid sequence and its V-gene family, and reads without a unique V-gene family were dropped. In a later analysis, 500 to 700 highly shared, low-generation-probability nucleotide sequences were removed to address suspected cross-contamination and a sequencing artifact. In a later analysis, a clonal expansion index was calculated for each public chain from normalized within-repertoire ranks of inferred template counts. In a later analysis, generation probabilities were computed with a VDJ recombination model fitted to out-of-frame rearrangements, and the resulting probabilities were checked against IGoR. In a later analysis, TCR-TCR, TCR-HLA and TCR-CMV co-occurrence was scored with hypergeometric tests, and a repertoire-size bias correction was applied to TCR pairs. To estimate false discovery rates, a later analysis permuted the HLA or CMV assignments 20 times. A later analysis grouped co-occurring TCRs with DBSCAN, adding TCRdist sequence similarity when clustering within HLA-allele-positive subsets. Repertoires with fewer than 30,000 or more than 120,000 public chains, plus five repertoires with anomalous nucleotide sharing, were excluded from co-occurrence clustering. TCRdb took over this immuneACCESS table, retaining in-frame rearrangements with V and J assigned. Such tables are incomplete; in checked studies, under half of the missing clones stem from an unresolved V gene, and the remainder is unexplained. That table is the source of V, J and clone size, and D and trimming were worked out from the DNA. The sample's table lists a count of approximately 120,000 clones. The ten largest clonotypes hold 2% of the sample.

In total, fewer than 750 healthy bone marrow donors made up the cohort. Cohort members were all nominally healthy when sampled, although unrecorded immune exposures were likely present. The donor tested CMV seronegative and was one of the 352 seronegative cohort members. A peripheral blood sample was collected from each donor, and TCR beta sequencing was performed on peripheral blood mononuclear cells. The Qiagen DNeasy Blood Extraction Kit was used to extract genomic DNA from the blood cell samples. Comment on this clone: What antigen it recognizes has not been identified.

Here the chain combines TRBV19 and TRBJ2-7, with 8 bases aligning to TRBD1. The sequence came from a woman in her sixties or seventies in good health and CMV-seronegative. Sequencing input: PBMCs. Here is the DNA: TGTGCCAGTAGTATTGGACAGGGTTCCTACGAGCAGTACTTC. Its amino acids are CASSIGQGSYEQYF.